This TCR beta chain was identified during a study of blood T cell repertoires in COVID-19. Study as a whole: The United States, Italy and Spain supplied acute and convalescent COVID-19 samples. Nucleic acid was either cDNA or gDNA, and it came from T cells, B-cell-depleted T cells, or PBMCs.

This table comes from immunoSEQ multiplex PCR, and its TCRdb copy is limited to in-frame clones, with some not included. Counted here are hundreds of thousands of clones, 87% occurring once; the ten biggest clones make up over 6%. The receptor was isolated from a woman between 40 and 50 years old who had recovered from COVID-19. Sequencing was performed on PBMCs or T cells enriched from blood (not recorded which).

The CDR3 bases are TGTGCCAGCACCCGAGGGTCCGCCGCCGGGGAGCTGTTTTTT. This codes for CASTRGSAAGELFF. The rearrangement links TRBV2 to TRBJ2-2, with D perhaps matching TRBD2 (5 bases). The CDR3 is 14 amino acids. CDR1 is SNHLY, CDR2 FYNNEI, per germline. Trimming took off 7 bases at V and 6 bases at J, with 15 bases between the two ends.